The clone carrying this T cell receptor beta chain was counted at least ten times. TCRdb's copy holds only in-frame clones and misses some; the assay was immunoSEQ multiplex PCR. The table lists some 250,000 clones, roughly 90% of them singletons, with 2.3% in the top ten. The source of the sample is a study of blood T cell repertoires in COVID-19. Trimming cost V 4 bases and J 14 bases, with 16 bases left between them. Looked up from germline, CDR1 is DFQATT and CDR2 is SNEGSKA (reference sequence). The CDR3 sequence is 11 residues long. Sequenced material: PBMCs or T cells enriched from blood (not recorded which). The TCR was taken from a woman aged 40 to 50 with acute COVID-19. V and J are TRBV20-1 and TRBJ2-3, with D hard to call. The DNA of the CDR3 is TGCAGTGCTATGTACGCGTCTCAGCGGTATTTT. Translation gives CSAMYASQRYF.